This T cell receptor beta chain was sequenced during a study of shared clonotypes between healthy human individuals (TCRdb year 2020). Study-wide context: The cohort comprised a couple of women and a few men aged 18 to 49 years. Per donor, three plates each were used for CD4 naive and CD4 memory, two for CD8 naive, and one for CD8 memory. To estimate repertoire size and how much clonotype sharing occurs between individuals, the study deeply sequenced the blood TCR repertoires of 5 or 6 healthy adults. To increase sequencing depth and limit assay-specific biases, TCR repertoire library preparation and sequencing were carried out by different laboratories using diverse techniques. Between about 0.9 and 9 billion PBMCs per donor were obtained by leukapheresis.

The V end loses 0 bases and the J end loses 3 bases, and a stretch of 15 bases separates them. Counted from cysteine to phenylalanine, this CDR3 has 17 amino acids. The entry retains the CDR3 DNA only, 51 bases that are in frame from base 1. Sequences SGHRS (CDR1) and YFSETQ (CDR2) are obtained from the germline V gene. As for this clone: Its cognate antigen has yet to be identified. One base away there is no much larger clone; base qualities are not given.

Using the deep immunoSEQ assay, multiplex PCR amplified TCR CDR3 regions from genomic DNA. Genomic DNA extracted from each cell subset was distributed evenly over all wells of several immunoSEQ 96-well plates, and each plate served as one replicate. For sorted subsets, around 200 ng genomic DNA, equal to approximately 30,000 T cell genomes, was loaded into each replicate PCR. The purified libraries were quantified using a Qubit 3.0 fluorometer, sized with a Bioanalyzer 2100, and then quantified again using the KAPA Library Quantification kit. Every immunoSEQ 96-well plate was sequenced on a dedicated single-read 150-cycle Illumina NextSeq 550 flow cell. The original methods were these. The immunoSEQ output contained only junctional sequences without quality scores, so filtering could not match that applied to full-length reads. Sequences were annotated with PyIR, a Python wrapper for IgBLAST v1.9, and V/J genes and CDR3 were assigned using IMGT germline references. Reads were removed for weak V/J assignments (E-value above 1e-6), missing CDR3, stop codons, out-of-frame junctions, or ambiguous translated residues. V3J clonotypes were defined by identical inferred V gene, J gene, and CDR3 amino acid sequence. Percentage overlap between repertoires was computed as shared unique clonotypes divided by the size of the smaller repertoire. Three approaches were used to assess repertoire richness: RTK rarefaction, the Chao1 estimator, and Recon v2.1 estimates of unobserved clonotypes. Generation probabilities for all TCRbeta clonotypes obtained by the gDNA method from several donors were computed using OLGA. The source is immuneACCESS, and TCRdb retained only in-frame sequences with V and J called. Part of the clones is not carried over; for the studies checked, unresolved V genes explain less than half of this, and the remainder is unexplained. The DNA was the basis for D and trimming; V, J and clone size are from that table. The sample yields roughly 2,300,000 clones; under 95% were counted once. The biggest ten clones account for approximately 0.41% of the sample.

Donors were healthy HIV-negative adults with no recently reported acute infections or vaccinations. All donors were Caucasian adults living in Nashville, Tennessee, USA. Magnetic negative selection was used to enrich CD4+ T cells, after which naive cells were positively selected on CD45RA and the negative fraction became the memory subset. After blood collection by leukapheresis, PBMCs were isolated using Ficoll-Histopaque density gradient centrifugation and then cryopreserved in the vapor phase of liquid nitrogen. Purity and quantity of every magnetically sorted T cell population were checked by analytical flow cytometry. Genomic DNA was isolated from each sorted fraction and quantified by UV absorbance on a Nanodrop 2000c. Broader findings and caveats from the paper: Estimated clonotype richness was generally larger for naive than for memory subsets. Rarefaction of sorted-subset datasets indicated incomplete sequencing despite the large sequencing depth. Pairwise subsampling led to the expectation that sequencing depth would affect the degree of clonotype sharing among donors. The small number of donors limited the genetic and exposure-history diversity represented. Only blood was sampled, and tissue TCR repertoires likely differ from those in blood. Clonotypes shared by all four sorted-subset donors showed higher generation probabilities than non-shared clonotypes. When several donors were compared, the shared fraction of clonotypes was around 4.6% for naive CD4, approximately 3.3% for naive CD8, 2.3% for memory CD4, and 0.35% to 0.4% for memory CD8.

This receptor was taken from a man aged 18 to 29 in good health. Some clones in this sample may be carry-over from other donors' samples. The rearranged segments are TRBV5-1 and TRBJ1-4; the D gene identity is not certain. Sequenced input: naive CD4+ T cells from PBMCs. The cell subset or site label here, explained by the study, means: CD45RA+ positively selected. CDR3 sequence: CASSLAGRGWANEKLFF. The sequenced DNA is TGCGCCAGCAGCTTGGCCGGGAGAGGCTGGGCTAATGAAAAACTGTTTTTT.